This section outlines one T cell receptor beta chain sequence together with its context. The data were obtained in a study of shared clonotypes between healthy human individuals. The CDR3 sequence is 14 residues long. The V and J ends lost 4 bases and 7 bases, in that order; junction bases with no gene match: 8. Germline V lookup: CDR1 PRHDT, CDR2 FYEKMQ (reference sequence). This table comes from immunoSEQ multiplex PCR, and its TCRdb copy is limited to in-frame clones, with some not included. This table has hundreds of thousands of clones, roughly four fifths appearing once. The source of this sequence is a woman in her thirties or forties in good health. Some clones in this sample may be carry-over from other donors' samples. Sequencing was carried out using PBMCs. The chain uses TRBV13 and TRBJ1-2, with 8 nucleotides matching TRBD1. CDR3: CASSSRTGIGGYTF. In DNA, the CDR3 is TGTGCCAGCAGCTCAAGGACAGGGATAGGTGGCTACACCTTC.